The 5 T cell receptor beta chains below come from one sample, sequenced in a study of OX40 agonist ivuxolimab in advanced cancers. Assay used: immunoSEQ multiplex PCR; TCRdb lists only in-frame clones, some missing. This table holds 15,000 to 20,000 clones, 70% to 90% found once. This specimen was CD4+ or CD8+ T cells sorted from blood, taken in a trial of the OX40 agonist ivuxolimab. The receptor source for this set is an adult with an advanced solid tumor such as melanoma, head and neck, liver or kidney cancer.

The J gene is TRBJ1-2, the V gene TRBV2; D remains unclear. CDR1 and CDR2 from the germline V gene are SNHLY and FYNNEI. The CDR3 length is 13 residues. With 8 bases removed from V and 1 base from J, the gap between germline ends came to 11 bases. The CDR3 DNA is TGTGCCAGCGGGGATGGGGATAACTATGGCTACACCTTC. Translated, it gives CASGDGDNYGYTF.

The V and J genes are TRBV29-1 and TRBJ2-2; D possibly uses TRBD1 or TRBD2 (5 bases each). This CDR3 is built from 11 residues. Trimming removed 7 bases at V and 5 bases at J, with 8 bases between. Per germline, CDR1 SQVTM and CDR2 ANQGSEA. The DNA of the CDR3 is TGCAGCGCGTGGGGGACCGGGGAGCTGTTTTTT. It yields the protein CSAWGTGELFF.

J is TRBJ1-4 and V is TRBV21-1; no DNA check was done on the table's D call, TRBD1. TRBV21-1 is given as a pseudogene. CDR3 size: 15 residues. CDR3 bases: TGTGCCATCCCGGGACAGGGGCGCACAAGTGAAAAACTGTTTTTT. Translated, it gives CAIPGQGRTSEKLFF.

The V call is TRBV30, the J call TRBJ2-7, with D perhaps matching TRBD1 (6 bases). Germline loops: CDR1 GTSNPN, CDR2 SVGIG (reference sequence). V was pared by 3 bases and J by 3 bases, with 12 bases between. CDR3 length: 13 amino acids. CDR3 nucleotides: TGTGCCTGGAGGTCGGGACACCGCTACGAGCAGTACTTC. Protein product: CAWRSGHRYEQYF.

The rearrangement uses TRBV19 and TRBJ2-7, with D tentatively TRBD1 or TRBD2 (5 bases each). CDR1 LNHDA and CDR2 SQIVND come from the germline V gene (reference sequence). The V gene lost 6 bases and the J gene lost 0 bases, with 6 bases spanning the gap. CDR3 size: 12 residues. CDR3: CASSGASYEQYF. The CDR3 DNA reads TGTGCCAGTAGCGGGGCCTCCTACGAGCAGTACTTC.